This T cell receptor beta chain originates from a study of T cells in women clearing cervical HPV infection. About the research overall: Case blood drawn at lesion detection; control blood after infection cleared.

As to this clone: Coverage ceases 3 residues before the CDR3 finishes, and the germline J gene fills in the end.

The data were produced by immunoSEQ multiplex PCR, yet TCRdb's version contains in-frame clones alone and is incomplete. This repertoire includes about 26,000 clones. Trimming shortened V by 2 bases and J by 7 bases, and 11 bases separated the two germline ends. Germline V gene sequence: CDR1 DFQATT, CDR2 SNEGSKA (reference sequence). CDR3 length: 12 residues. The sample comprised blood buffy coat. This sequence originates from a woman between 18 and 70 years old with a cervical HPV16 infection that either progressed to CIN3+ or cleared (not recorded which). This chain joins TRBV20-1 and TRBJ1-2, with a weak D call TRBD1 (5 bases). The CDR3 here is CSARQGDAGYTF. The sequenced CDR3 bases are TGCAGTGCTAGACAGGGTGATGCTGGC.